A selection of T cell receptor beta chains follows, all from one sample in a study of TIL therapy for anti-PD-1-resistant metastatic lung cancer. Profiled with immunoSEQ multiplex PCR; TCRdb holds only in-frame clones, not every one. The table has more than 90,000 clones, about two thirds seen once. Sample: tumor tissue, taken at baseline. These receptors were obtained from a person aged 30 to 80 with non-small cell lung cancer. The CDR3 runs from the conserved cysteine through the conserved F or W.

j_call: TRBJ2-7
v_call: TRBV9
cdr3_aa: CASSVDTSYEQYF

j_call: TRBJ2-7
v_call: TRBV10-3
cdr3_aa: CAISDLDEQYF

j_call: TRBJ2-3
v_call: TRBV4-2
cdr3_aa: CASSRGGSTDTQYF

j_call: TRBJ2-3
v_call: TRBV11-2
cdr3_aa: CASSLETGPSTDTQYF

j_call: TRBJ2-7
v_call: TRBV27
cdr3_aa: CASSSGQEVNEQYF

j_call: TRBJ1-3
v_call: TRBV9
cdr3_aa: CASSVAPPDSGNTIYF

j_call: TRBJ2-1
v_call: TRBV15
cdr3_aa: CATSRDLGQGDAGGYNEQFF

j_call: TRBJ2-3
v_call: TRBV11-3
cdr3_aa: CASSLAASGETDTQYF

j_call: TRBJ2-2
v_call: TRBV7-2
cdr3_aa: CASSLASGANTGELFF

j_call: TRBJ2-1
v_call: TRBV6-1
cdr3_aa: CASSGRLAGGQIHEQFF

j_call: TRBJ2-5
v_call: TRBV7-9
cdr3_aa: CASSLVMEGTQYF

j_call: TRBJ2-7
v_call: TRBV29-1
cdr3_aa: CSVGGQAGAEQYF

j_call: TRBJ1-2
v_call: TRBV5-4
cdr3_aa: CASSLGRGQMGYGYTF

j_call: TRBJ2-1
v_call: TRBV11-2
cdr3_aa: CASSLVPGQGRYEQFF

j_call: TRBJ2-1
v_call: TRBV11-2
cdr3_aa: CASSLALQTGKPYNEQFF

j_call: TRBJ2-1
v_call: TRBV28
cdr3_aa: CASSSLQREGRDEQFF

j_call: TRBJ2-1
v_call: TRBV28
cdr3_aa: CASSLIRTPRNEQFF

j_call: TRBJ1-1
v_call: TRBV19
cdr3_aa: CASSIRVRVGTEAFF

j_call: TRBJ1-3
v_call: TRBV28
cdr3_aa: CASSRGGSGNTIYF

j_call: TRBJ2-1
v_call: TRBV5-1
cdr3_aa: CASVPSGGDYNEQFF

j_call: TRBJ2-7
v_call: TRBV27
cdr3_aa: CASSLLPTGQGAYEQYF

j_call: TRBJ1-6
v_call: TRBV30
cdr3_aa: CAWSRQGSRSPLHF

j_call: TRBJ2-7
v_call: TRBV4-2
cdr3_aa: CASTRAVTSDHEQYF

j_call: TRBJ2-1
v_call: TRBV18
cdr3_aa: CASSRDRPTGNEQFF

j_call: TRBJ1-2
v_call: TRBV5-4
cdr3_aa: CASSLGQGNYGYTF

j_call: TRBJ2-3
v_call: TRBV5-6
cdr3_aa: CASSLIGGGSDTQYF

j_call: TRBJ1-6
v_call: TRBV25-1
cdr3_aa: CASSKTGGSLPLHF

j_call: TRBJ2-5
v_call: TRBV19
cdr3_aa: CASSLSNQETQYF

j_call: TRBJ2-1
v_call: TRBV27
cdr3_aa: CASSFRDSDNEQFF

j_call: TRBJ2-7
v_call: TRBV4-2
cdr3_aa: CASSRERSYEQYF

j_call: TRBJ2-2
v_call: TRBV3-1/TRBV3-2
cdr3_aa: CASSRLWDTGELFF

j_call: TRBJ2-1
v_call: TRBV4-3
cdr3_aa: CASSQDQGFSPVEQFF

j_call: TRBJ2-5
v_call: TRBV11-2
cdr3_aa: CASSNLGTAETQYF

j_call: TRBJ2-7
v_call: TRBV7-8
cdr3_aa: CASSLVGAHEQYF

j_call: TRBJ2-5
v_call: TRBV5-8
cdr3_aa: CASSFGGVETQYF

j_call: TRBJ2-3
v_call: TRBV7-2
cdr3_aa: CASSLIGDTQYF

j_call: TRBJ2-7
v_call: TRBV15
cdr3_aa: CATSRDIEREQYF

j_call: TRBJ1-3
v_call: TRBV28
cdr3_aa: CASSGIQGTPGNTIYF

j_call: TRBJ1-4
v_call: TRBV28
cdr3_aa: CASSPGTGLATNEKLFF

j_call: TRBJ2-2
v_call: TRBV5-6
cdr3_aa: CASSLKASGGGELFF

j_call: TRBJ1-1
v_call: TRBV6-2/TRBV6-3
cdr3_aa: CASSYRMDKNTEAFF

j_call: TRBJ1-3
v_call: TRBV11-2
cdr3_aa: CASSLSQVGGNTIYF

j_call: TRBJ2-3
v_call: TRBV14
cdr3_aa: CASSRGERDTQYF

j_call: TRBJ2-7
v_call: TRBV28
cdr3_aa: CASSLISASGYEQYF

j_call: TRBJ2-1
v_call: TRBV9
cdr3_aa: CASSPLGVHRGSYNEQFF

j_call: TRBJ2-3
v_call: TRBV12-5
cdr3_aa: CASAETGDRNTDTQYF

j_call: TRBJ2-5
v_call: TRBV28
cdr3_aa: CASSDPGTGFETQYF

j_call: TRBJ2-2
v_call: TRBV5-8
cdr3_aa: CASSTDTGELFF

j_call: TRBJ2-2
v_call: TRBV29-1
cdr3_aa: CSGRDSNTGELFF

j_call: TRBJ1-5
v_call: TRBV5-5
cdr3_aa: CASSPSPKDNQPQHF

j_call: TRBJ2-2
v_call: TRBV7-2
cdr3_aa: CASSSRTGGTGELFF